A selection of T cell receptor beta chains follows, all from one sample in a study of Ad26.COV2.S vaccination and SARS-CoV-2 variants. The data were produced by immunoSEQ multiplex PCR, yet TCRdb's version contains in-frame clones alone and is incomplete. The table has some 300,000 clones, around four fifths seen once. Sequenced material: peripheral blood, taken in a trial of Ad26.COV2.S vaccine versus placebo. These receptor sequences come from a person aged 18-65 years who received the Ad26.COV2.S COVID-19 vaccine or a placebo. CDR3s include the opening cysteine and the closing phenylalanine or tryptophan. D genes are given only for firm matches. Clone size is given for some rows only: seen once, a few or many times, or a class if the clone is expanded.

clone_size,j_call,v_call,d_call,cdr3_aa,cdr3_nt
-,TRBJ2-5,TRBV5-6,-,CASSLDRGQETQYF,TGTGCCAGCAGCTTGGATCGGGGCCAAGAGACCCAGTACTTC
-,TRBJ1-2,TRBV2,-,CASSEERGADGYTF,TGTGCCAGCAGTGAAGAACGGGGGGCAGATGGCTACACCTTC
-,TRBJ1-4,TRBV28,-,CASSLSRGEKLFF,TGTGCCAGCAGTTTATCCAGAGGAGAAAAACTGTTTTTT
once,TRBJ1-1,TRBV5-1,TRBD1,CASSPDRANTEAFF,TGCGCCAGCAGCCCGGACAGGGCGAACACTGAAGCTTTCTTT
-,TRBJ1-4,TRBV5-4,-,CASSLEGREKLFF,TGTGCCAGCAGCTTGGAGGGCCGGGAAAAACTGTTTTTT
-,TRBJ2-3,TRBV6-5,-,CASRGPSTDTQYF,TGTGCCAGCAGGGGACCGAGCACAGATACGCAGTATTTT
-,TRBJ1-1,TRBV2,-,CASSVYRGGTEAFF,TGTGCCAGCAGTGTATACCGGGGTGGCACTGAAGCTTTCTTT
-,TRBJ1-2,TRBV19,TRBD1,CASSIHRGISYGYTF,TGTGCCAGTAGTATTCACAGGGGAATCTCCTATGGCTACACCTTC
-,TRBJ2-2,TRBV9,-,CASSVEASYTGELFF,TGTGCCAGCAGCGTAGAGGCCAGCTACACCGGGGAGCTGTTTTTT
-,TRBJ1-1,TRBV3-1/TRBV3-2,-,CASSQGDTEAFF,TGTGCCAGCAGCCAGGGGGACACTGAAGCTTTCTTT
-,TRBJ2-1,TRBV7-6,TRBD2,CASSLVLRGGRLSNEQFF,TGTGCCAGCAGCTTAGTACTCCGGGGGGGCAGATTATCAAATGAGCAGTTCTTC
-,TRBJ2-3,TRBV3-1/TRBV3-2,-,CASSQDWTSTDTQYF,TGTGCCAGCAGCCAAGATTGGACTAGCACAGATACGCAGTATTTT
-,TRBJ1-4,TRBV6-5,TRBD1,CASSPDRGRFEKLFF,TGTGCCAGCAGTCCCGACAGGGGGCGGTTTGAAAAACTGTTTTTT
-,TRBJ1-1,TRBV19,-,CASSRVRTEAFF,TGTGCCAGTAGTAGGGTTAGGACTGAAGCTTTCTTT
-,TRBJ2-3,TRBV20-1,TRBD2,CSASGGTGGTDTQYF,TGCAGTGCTAGTGGCGGGACCGGGGGGACAGATACGCAGTATTTT
-,TRBJ1-3,TRBV3-1/TRBV3-2,-,CASSQSGRSRNTIYF,TGTGCCAGCAGCCAAAGCGGACGGTCCCGAAACACCATATATTTT
-,TRBJ2-6,TRBV18,TRBD1,CASSASPGGPGANVLTF,TGTGCCAGCTCGGCTTCCCCAGGGGGCCCTGGGGCCAACGTCCTGACTTTC
-,TRBJ2-5,TRBV7-2,TRBD2,CASTPYEPGLAGPETQYF,TGTGCCAGCACACCTTACGAACCGGGACTAGCGGGGCCCGAGACCCAGTACTTC
-,TRBJ2-4,TRBV7-2,TRBD1,CASSSGQGNGIQYF,TGTGCCAGCAGTTCCGGACAGGGTAATGGCATTCAGTACTTC
-,TRBJ1-2,TRBV30,TRBD1,CAWSRLSGGAITYGYTF,TGTGCCTGGAGTCGACTTTCAGGGGGCGCCATTACCTATGGCTACACCTTC
-,TRBJ1-1,TRBV12-3/TRBV12-4,-,CASSLYTGKAFF,TGTGCCAGCAGTTTATACACAGGGAAAGCTTTCTTT
-,TRBJ1-5,TRBV6-4,-,CASKHSRVFGNGNQPQHF,TGTGCCAGCAAACATTCCAGGGTTTTCGGGAATGGCAATCAGCCCCAGCATTTT
many,TRBJ2-5,TRBV6-1,-,CASSENAGNQETQYF,TGTGCCAGCAGTGAAAACGCGGGTAACCAAGAGACCCAGTACTTC
-,TRBJ2-3,TRBV5-5,TRBD2,CASSLTLPSGGSPDTQYF,TGTGCCAGCAGCTTGACTCTCCCCAGCGGGGGGTCCCCAGATACGCAGTATTTT
few,TRBJ2-7,TRBV27,-,CASSFRGDEQYF,TGTGCCAGCAGTTTTAGGGGGGACGAGCAGTACTTC
-,TRBJ1-2,TRBV18,-,CASSPPGHRDNYGYTF,TGTGCCAGCTCACCCCCCGGGCACAGGGATAACTATGGCTACACCTTC
-,TRBJ1-4,TRBV30,-,CAWSVLADNEKLFF,TGTGCCTGGAGTGTTTTAGCGGATAATGAAAAACTGTTTTTT
-,TRBJ1-2,TRBV4-2,-,CASSKQDSNYGYTF,TGTGCCAGCAGCAAACAGGACAGTAACTATGGCTACACCTTC
-,TRBJ1-3,TRBV29-1,-,CSVARPNGNTIYF,TGCAGCGTTGCAAGGCCTAACGGAAACACCATATATTTT
-,TRBJ1-2,TRBV7-8,-,CASSLAGGPYGYTF,TGTGCCAGCAGCTTAGCGGGGGGCCCCTATGGCTACACCTTC
-,TRBJ1-2,TRBV5-4,-,CASSPDSRNYGYTF,TGTGCCAGCAGCCCCGATAGCCGTAACTATGGCTACACCTTC
-,TRBJ2-2,TRBV28,TRBD1,CASRPAGTGLTGELFF,TGTGCCAGCAGACCTGCCGGGACAGGGCTCACCGGGGAGCTGTTTTTT
-,TRBJ2-7,TRBV2,-,CASSRKGQGFTPLPAEQYF,TGTGCCAGCAGTCGTAAAGGACAAGGGTTTACCCCCCTTCCTGCCGAGCAGTACTTC
once,TRBJ2-7,TRBV4-1,TRBD2,CASSQVETSGAYYEQYF,TGCGCCAGCAGCCAAGTCGAGACTAGCGGGGCTTACTACGAGCAGTACTTC
-,TRBJ1-1,TRBV12-3/TRBV12-4,TRBD1,CASSLHQGAEAFF,TGTGCCAGCAGTTTACACCAGGGGGCTGAAGCTTTCTTT
-,TRBJ1-1,TRBV5-1,-,CASSKTSSTEAFF,TGCGCCAGCAGCAAGACAAGTTCCACTGAAGCTTTCTTT
-,TRBJ2-2,TRBV5-1,-,CASSLRGQRLSGELFF,TGCGCCAGCAGCTTGAGGGGCCAGAGATTATCCGGGGAGCTGTTTTTT
-,TRBJ2-2,TRBV5-4,TRBD1,CASSSPGQGLVAGELFF,TGTGCCAGCAGCTCTCCGGGACAGGGGTTGGTGGCCGGGGAGCTGTTTTTT
many,TRBJ2-7,TRBV5-5,-,CASSWASGEQYF,TGTGCCAGCAGCTGGGCATCGGGGGAGCAGTACTTC
-,TRBJ1-6,TRBV7-9,-,CASSHDGGISPLHF,TGTGCCAGCAGTCACGACGGGGGCATTTCACCCCTCCACTTT
-,TRBJ2-1,TRBV28,-,CASSSLHHGRGNEQFF,TGTGCCAGCAGTTCCTTACACCACGGCAGGGGCAATGAGCAGTTCTTC
-,TRBJ2-7,TRBV18,-,CASSPTGLTTYEQYF,TGTGCCAGCTCACCGACGGGACTTACGACCTACGAGCAGTACTTC
-,TRBJ2-7,TRBV7-2,-,CASSLATYGEQYF,TGTGCCAGCAGCTTAGCGACATATGGCGAGCAGTACTTC
-,TRBJ2-2,TRBV5-1,-,CASSHSSISRDPGELFF,TGCGCCAGCAGCCACTCCTCCATTTCCAGGGACCCCGGGGAGCTGTTTTTT
-,TRBJ2-7,TRBV7-9,TRBD2,CASSLGSGGGPGEQYF,TGTGCCAGCAGCTTAGGTTCGGGCGGGGGGCCCGGCGAGCAGTACTTC
-,TRBJ2-7,TRBV13,TRBD1,CASSFRPGTGYGAYEQYF,TGTGCCAGCAGCTTCCGTCCCGGGACAGGGTATGGAGCCTACGAGCAGTACTTC
-,TRBJ2-7,TRBV27,-,CASSLLGPHRYEQYF,TGTGCCAGCAGTTTACTGGGACCGCACAGATACGAGCAGTACTTC
-,TRBJ2-1,TRBV15,-,CATSRDLSNYRGQFF,TGTGCCACCAGCAGAGATCTCTCGAATTATAGAGGGCAGTTCTTC
few,TRBJ1-2,TRBV19,-,CASSIKYQHGYTF,TGTGCCAGTAGTATAAAGTATCAACACGGCTACACCTTC
-,TRBJ1-2,TRBV5-4,TRBD1,CASSFRQGGGYTF,TGTGCCAGCAGCTTTCGACAGGGGGGTGGCTACACCTTC